The 18 T cell receptor beta chains below come from one sample, sequenced in a study of blood T cell repertoires in COVID-19. The method was immunoSEQ multiplex PCR; TCRdb's version includes in-frame clones alone and lacks a portion of them. The sample shows more than 200,000 clones, less than 85% of them seen only once. Sequences were obtained from PBMCs or T cells enriched from blood (not recorded which). All receptors derive from a man aged 60-69 years who had recovered from COVID-19.

This clone appeared once. This chain links TRBV9 with TRBJ2-2; 7 bases map to TRBD1. CDR3 length: 17 amino acids. Germline trimming cut 3 bases from V and 4 bases from J; bases unmatched to any gene: 12. Germline CDR1 and CDR2: SGDLS and YYNGEE. CDR3 protein: CASSESTGWGSTGELFF. The CDR3 nucleotides are TGTGCCAGCAGCGAATCGACAGGGTGGGGGAGCACCGGGGAGCTGTTTTTT.

DNA for the CDR3: TGTGCCAGCAGAACAGGGGGCCATGGCTACACCTTC. The encoded protein is CASRTGGHGYTF. V usage is TRBV5-6 and J usage is TRBJ1-2; 9 bases line up with TRBD1. V lost 5 bases, J lost 6 bases, and 2 bases stayed unmatched. The CDR3 extends over 12 amino acids. Germline V gene lookup returns CDR1 SGHDT and CDR2 YYEEEE.

The rearrangement uses TRBV6-6 and TRBJ1-6; 8 bases line up with TRBD1. V gave up 5 bases and J gave up 4 bases; unmatched junction bases: 13. From germline, CDR1 is MNHNY and CDR2 SVGAGI (reference sequence). CDR3 length: 18 residues. CDR3 bases: TGTGCCAGCAGTCTAAAAGCCCAGGGGGCTGGATATAATTCACCCCTCCACTTT. It specifies CASSLKAQGAGYNSPLHF.

V usage is TRBV11-3 and J usage is TRBJ1-6; TRBD1 matches 8 bases. The CDR3 extends over 16 amino acids. After removal of 5 bases from V and 9 bases from J, the junction contained 12 bases not matched to a gene. Germline V gene data show CDR1 as SGHNT and CDR2 as YENEEA. CDR3 amino acids: CASSAKAGGRGSPLHF. As DNA, the CDR3 is TGTGCCAGCAGCGCCAAAGCAGGGGGCAGAGGTTCACCCCTCCACTTT.

A single count supports this clone. The chain has TRBV27 and TRBJ2-7, with 7 positions matching TRBD1. The V gene end was trimmed by 5 bases and the J gene end by 2 bases; junction bases not matched to a gene: 6. Germline CDR1 and CDR2: MNHEY and SMNVEV (reference sequence). The CDR3 length is 14 residues. For the CDR3, the DNA is TGTGCCAGCAGTGCTACAGGGGTCCCCTACGAGCAGTACTTC. It codes for CASSATGVPYEQYF.

The rearrangement joins TRBV11-3 to TRBJ1-1; D gene uncertain. From germline, CDR1 is SGHNT and CDR2 YENEEA. The CDR3 sequence is 12 residues long. The V end was cut by 1 base, the J end by 6 bases, with 6 bases between. For the CDR3, the DNA is TGTGCCAGCAGCTTAGGTCGTCCTGAAGCTTTCTTT. The encoded protein is CASSLGRPEAFF.

About this clone itself: Other DNA sequences from this sample encode an identical CDR3 as well. V gene TRBV19 combines with J gene TRBJ1-3, with 8 bases identical to TRBD1. The CDR3 spans 15 residues. With 4 bases clipped from V and 0 bases from J, the junction kept 2 bases outside the gene matches. Germline V gene sequence: CDR1 LNHDA, CDR2 SQIVND (reference sequence). The CDR3 DNA is TGTGCCAGTAGTACCACAGGGGGCTCTGGAAACACCATATATTTT. Encoded protein: CASSTTGGSGNTIYF.

The gene calls are TRBV7-9 and TRBJ1-3; D is possibly TRBD1 (5 bases). Germline V gene lookup returns CDR1 SEHNR and CDR2 FQNEAQ (reference sequence). Trimming removed 1 base at V and 0 bases at J, with 13 bases between. The CDR3 length is 17 residues. CDR3 coding DNA: TGTGCCAGCAGCTTAGGGGTGGCAGGGCCCTCTGGAAACACCATATATTTT. This sequence encodes CASSLGVAGPSGNTIYF.

CDR3 nucleotides: TGTGCCAGCAGTTTAAAGGGGGACAGGGTTTATGGCTACACCTTC. It is translated as CASSLKGDRVYGYTF. This chain joins TRBV27 and TRBJ1-2, with TRBD1 matching over 9 bases. The CDR3 consists of 15 residues. Germline assignment: CDR1 MNHEY and CDR2 SMNVEV (reference sequence). The ends lost 2 bases at V and 5 bases at J; junction bases unmatched: 6.

This chain uses TRBV18 with TRBJ1-6, with no clear D. Per germline, CDR1 KGHSH and CDR2 LQKENI. The CDR3 covers 15 residues. V lost 4 bases and J 11 bases, leaving 18 bases between the germline ends. The CDR3 region is CASSLGDTASTPLHF. DNA for the CDR3: TGTGCCAGCTCACTCGGCGACACAGCATCTACACCCCTCCACTTT.

The chain is built from TRBV21-1 and TRBJ1-5; the table's D gene call, TRBD1, was not cross checked with the DNA. TRBV21-1 is a listed pseudogene. CDR3 length: 16 amino acids. CDR3 amino acids: CASSKVGHISNQPQHF. The CDR3 DNA is TGTGCCAGCAGCAAAGTGGGACACATCTCAAATCAGCCCCAGCATTTT.

V and J are TRBV5-1 and TRBJ1-6; the D gene is possibly TRBD1 (5 bases). Per the germline V gene, CDR1 is SGHRS and CDR2 is YFSETQ. The CDR3 runs 14 residues. Trimming took off 0 bases at V and 8 bases at J, with 9 bases between the two ends. The CDR3 region has the DNA TGCGCCAGCAGCTTGGACAGGAGAGATTCACCCCTCCACTTT. Translated, it gives CASSLDRRDSPLHF.

The chain has TRBV12-5 and TRBJ1-1; D is unclear. Germline V CDR1 and CDR2: LGHNT, FRNRAP. Trimming took off 2 bases at V and 1 base at J, with 14 bases between the two ends. This CDR3 is 16 amino acids long. This CDR3 is CASGLLGTLRNTEAFF. The DNA for the CDR3 is TGTGCTAGTGGTTTGCTCGGTACTTTGAGGAACACTGAAGCTTTCTTT. The whole variable domain, filled in from reference TRBV12-5 and TRBJ1-1, reads DARVTQTPRHKVTEMGQEVTMRCQPILGHNTVFWYRQTMMQGLELLAYFRNRAPLDDSGMPKDRFSAEMPDATLATLKIQPSEPRDSAVYFCASGLLGTLRNTEAFFGQGTRLTVV.

This chain connects TRBV23-1 to TRBJ2-7; 10 bases fit TRBD1. TRBV23-1 is an open reading frame, and its role is uncertain. The CDR3 contains 15 residues. Germline trimming cut 4 bases from V and 3 bases from J; bases unmatched to any gene: 6. The chain's CDR3 is CASSPSRDRGYEQYF. For the CDR3, the DNA is TGCGCCAGCAGTCCGTCCAGGGACAGGGGCTACGAGCAGTACTTC.

The V and J genes are TRBV7-2 and TRBJ1-2; 7 nucleotides line up with TRBD1. The junction had 15 bases not matched to a gene; V was cut back by 6 bases and J by 8 bases. The CDR3 consists of 15 residues. Germline CDR1 and CDR2: SGHTA and FQGNSA. The DNA of the CDR3 is TGTGCCAGCAGACACACCCAACAGGGGCTTGCGGGCTACACCTTC. This translates into CASRHTQQGLAGYTF.

The chain carries TRBV27 and TRBJ2-1, with 10 bases aligning to TRBD2. Germline CDR1 reads MNHEY; CDR2 reads SMNVEV (reference sequence). The length of the CDR3 is 15 residues. Trimming cost V 6 bases and J 9 bases; bases outside gene matches: 11. CDR3 sequence reads: CASSQRLAGAGEQFF. The CDR3 DNA reads TGTGCCAGCAGCCAGAGGCTAGCGGGGGCGGGTGAGCAGTTCTTC.

V is TRBV19 and J is TRBJ1-2; TRBD1 agrees at 7 bases. CDR1 LNHDA and CDR2 SQIVND come from the germline V gene (reference sequence). CDR3 length equals 13 residues. V trimming: 6 bases; J trimming: 2 bases; junction bases outside the gene matches: 3. The CDR3 spells CASREQGNYGYTF. DNA of the CDR3: TGTGCCAGTAGGGAACAGGGGAACTATGGCTACACCTTC.

V gene TRBV12-3 or TRBV12-4 combines with J gene TRBJ1-1; D unclear. The CDR3 runs to 11 residues. Trimming took off 7 bases at V and 0 bases at J, with 3 bases between the two ends. The CDR3 sequence is CASTVNTEAFF. In DNA, the CDR3 is TGTGCCAGCACTGTGAACACTGAAGCTTTCTTT.